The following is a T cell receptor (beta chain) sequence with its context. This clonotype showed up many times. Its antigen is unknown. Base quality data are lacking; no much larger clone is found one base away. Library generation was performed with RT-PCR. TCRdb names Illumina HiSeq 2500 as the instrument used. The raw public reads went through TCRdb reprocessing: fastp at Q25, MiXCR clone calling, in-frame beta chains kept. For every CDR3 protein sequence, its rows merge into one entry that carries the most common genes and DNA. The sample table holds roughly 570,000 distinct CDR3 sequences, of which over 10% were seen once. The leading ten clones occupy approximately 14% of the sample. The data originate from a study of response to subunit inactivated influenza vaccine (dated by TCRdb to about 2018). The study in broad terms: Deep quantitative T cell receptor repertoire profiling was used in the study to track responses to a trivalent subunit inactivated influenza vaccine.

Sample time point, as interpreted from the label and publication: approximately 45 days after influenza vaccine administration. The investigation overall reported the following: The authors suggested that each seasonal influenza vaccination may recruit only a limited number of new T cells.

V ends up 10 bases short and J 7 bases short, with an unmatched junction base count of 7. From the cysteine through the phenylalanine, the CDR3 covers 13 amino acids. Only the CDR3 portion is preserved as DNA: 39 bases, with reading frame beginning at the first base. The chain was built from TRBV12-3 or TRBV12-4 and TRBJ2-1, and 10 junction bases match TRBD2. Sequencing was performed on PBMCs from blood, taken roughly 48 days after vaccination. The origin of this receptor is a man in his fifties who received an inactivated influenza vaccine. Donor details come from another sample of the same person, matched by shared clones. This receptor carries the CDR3 CATGTSASNEQFF. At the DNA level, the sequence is TGTGCCACCGGGACTAGCGCCTCGAATGAGCAGTTCTTC.